This T cell receptor (beta chain) was documented in a study of shared clonotypes between healthy human individuals. About the study: Three plates each covered CD4 naive and memory; CD8 naive two, CD8 memory one.

Deletions cut 0 bases from V and 3 bases from J, with 6 bases between. The CDR3 has 13 amino acids. Germline CDR1 is SGHKS and CDR2 is YYEKEE (reference sequence). This clone was picked up one time. CD8 cells regarded as naive lacked CD45RO, were positively chosen for CCR7, and omitted terminally differentiated effector memory CD45RA+ cells. Once extracted for a subset, genomic DNA was divided evenly among several immunoSEQ plates. Study processing details: Filtering differed since immunoSEQ provided only junctions, with no quality scores. Clones were read by immunoSEQ multiplex PCR, and TCRdb kept only the in-frame ones, dropping some. The D gene and trimming were derived from the DNA, and the V and J assignments and clone size from that table. The sample shows 630,000 or so clones, about 98% of them seen only once.

Specimen: naive CD8+ T cells sorted from blood. The clonotype was recovered from a man aged 25 to 45 in good health. The chain couples TRBV5-5 to TRBJ2-5; D is ambiguous. The CDR3 coding sequence is TGTGCCAGCAGCTTGGCGCGTGAAGAGACCCAGTACTTC. Translated, it gives CASSLAREETQYF. Full variable domain (missing parts from reference TRBV5-5 and TRBJ2-5): DAGVTQSPTHLIKTRGQQVTLRCSPISGHKSVSWYQQVLGQGPQFIFQYYEKEERGRGNFPDRFSARQFPNYSSELNVNALLLGDSALYLCASSLAREETQYFGPGTRLLVL.